The T cell receptor beta chain under discussion was sequenced for a study of PD-1 blockade in classical Hodgkin lymphoma. Comments on this clone: Its target is unknown.

There was relapse after autologous stem cell transplantation in every patient, and there was variation in brentuximab vedotin exposure. Findings of the study overall: TCR diversity in CD4+, not CD8+, cells rose significantly by C4D1.

Sequenced by immunoSEQ multiplex PCR; TCRdb stores in-frame clones only, minus some. The sample has 25,000 to 30,000 clones, around 78% seen once. The TCR comes from a human donor with classical Hodgkin lymphoma. The sample here was peripheral blood mononuclear cells (PBMCs), taken before the second cycle of nivolumab.

CDR3 nucleotides: TGTGCCATCAGCCCGGACAGTAACACTGAAGCTTTCTTT. Residues: CAISPDSNTEAFF. The chain has TRBV10-3 and TRBJ1-1; D possibly corresponds to TRBD1 (6 bases). The CDR3 is made up of 13 amino acids. Trimming took 6 bases from V and 2 from J, leaving 10 bases between them. Germline CDR1 ENHRY, CDR2 SYGVKD.